Listed here are 22 T cell receptor beta chains from one sample, sequenced in a study of blood T cell repertoires in COVID-19. Libraries were prepared by immunoSEQ multiplex PCR; TCRdb keeps only in-frame clonotypes and omits some of them. This sample carries about 160,000 clones, 70% to 90% of them seen once, and the ten largest clones take approximately 2.8%. Sequences were obtained from peripheral blood. These receptors were obtained from a man aged 55 to 70 with acute or convalescent COVID-19.

The V call is TRBV5-1, the J call TRBJ1-2; perhaps TRBD1 as D (6 bases). Germline values: CDR1 SGHRS, CDR2 YFSETQ. This CDR3 has 13 amino acids. V was shortened by 6 bases and J by 2 bases, with 11 bases between the two germline ends. CDR3 protein: CASNPQGNYGYTF. Here the CDR3 DNA reads TGCGCCAGCAATCCCCAGGGGAACTATGGCTACACCTTC.

This clone was seen only a few times. The genes are TRBV11-2 and TRBJ1-2; weak D call: TRBD1 (6 bases). Germline V CDR1 and CDR2: SGHAT, FQNNGV. CDR3 length: 15 amino acids. V lost 1 base and J 7 bases, leaving 16 bases between the germline ends. The CDR3 region has the DNA TGTGCCAGCAGCTTAGCAGGGGTGGGCCAGGGTGGCTACACCTTC. It specifies CASSLAGVGQGGYTF.

The chain has TRBV5-1 and TRBJ1-4; D remains ambiguous. Deletions cut 5 bases from V and 3 bases from J, with 14 bases between. The CDR3 is 15 residues long. Germline lookup yields CDR1 SGHRS and CDR2 YFSETQ. CDR3 in DNA: TGCGCCAGCAGATCGGCGGGTACTGCTAATGAAAAACTGTTTTTT. This codes for CASRSAGTANEKLFF. Combining the CDR3 with reference TRBV5-1 and TRBJ1-4 gives the whole variable domain KAGVTQTPRYLIKTRGQQVTLSCSPISGHRSVSWYQQTPGQGLQFLFEYFSETQRNKGNFPGRFSGRQFSNSRSEMNVSTLELGDSALYLCASRSAGTANEKLFFGSGTQLSVL.

This chain links TRBV5-6 with TRBJ2-2; D might be TRBD1 (6 bases). This CDR3 has 14 amino acids. Germline V gives CDR1 SGHDT, CDR2 YYEEEE. Trimming cost V 6 bases and J 5 bases, with 14 bases left between them. CDR3 in amino acids: CASTLTRGTGELFF. DNA of the CDR3: TGTGCCAGCACCCTGACGAGGGGGACCGGGGAGCTGTTTTTT.

This clone was seen repeatedly, ten times or more. The chain recombines TRBV2 with TRBJ2-7; D ambiguous. Trimming pared 3 bases from V and 0 bases from J, leaving 15 bases between. CDR3 length equals 16 residues. CDR1 is SNHLY, CDR2 FYNNEI, per germline. Here the CDR3 reads CASSDELPTPSYEQYF. The CDR3 DNA sequence: TGTGCCAGCAGTGACGAACTACCAACCCCCTCCTACGAGCAGTACTTC.

The rearrangement links TRBV19 to TRBJ1-2, with D tentatively TRBD1 (5 bases). V was shortened by 10 bases and J by 2 bases, with 17 bases between the two germline ends. The CDR3 extends over 14 amino acids. Germline CDR1 reads LNHDA; CDR2 reads SQIVND (reference sequence). CDR3 bases: TGTGCCATCCGGGATACGGGGGGGAACTATGGCTACACCTTC. Translation gives CAIRDTGGNYGYTF. Full variable domain (outside the CDR3, taken from reference TRBV19 and TRBJ1-2): DGGITQSPKYLFRKEGQNVTLSCEQNLNHDAMYWYRQDPGQGLRLIYYSQIVNDFQKGDIAEGYSVSREKKESFPLTVTSAQKNPTAFYLCAIRDTGGNYGYTFGSGTRLTVV.

This sequence joins TRBV14 and TRBJ2-5; D uncertain. Germline CDR1 is SGHDN and CDR2 is FVKESK. CDR3 length equals 13 residues. The V gene lost 6 bases and the J gene lost 2 bases, with 10 bases spanning the gap. The CDR3 DNA reads TGTGCCAGCAGTCGCCTATCACAAGAGACCCAGTACTTC. Its protein is CASSRLSQETQYF.

This chain links TRBV5-1 with TRBJ2-3; 8 bases are shared with TRBD1. The trim removed 1 base at V and 3 bases at J, leaving 1 base unmatched. Germline CDR1 is SGHRS and CDR2 is YFSETQ. The CDR3 spans 14 residues. The CDR3: CASSLWTGTDTQYF. CDR3 nucleotides: TGCGCCAGCAGCTTGTGGACAGGGACAGATACGCAGTATTTT.

The chain carries TRBV6-2 or TRBV6-3 and TRBJ2-3; D remains unclear. This CDR3 spans 15 amino acids. The ends were cut back, 2 bases at V and 10 bases at J, with 19 bases in the middle. Germline values: CDR1 MNHEY, CDR2 SVGEGT. As DNA, the CDR3 is TGTGCCAGCAGTTACAGACTCCATTCCCCTCCGTCGCAGTATTTT. It encodes CASSYRLHSPPSQYF.

The chain is built from TRBV6-2 or TRBV6-3 and TRBJ2-7, with D possibly being TRBD2 (6 bases). The CDR3 spans 14 residues. CDR1 is MNHEY and CDR2 is SVGEGT in the germline V gene. V lost 5 bases, J lost 0 bases, and 11 bases lay in between. The CDR3 region is CASSNLGSSYEQYF. The CDR3 DNA reads TGTGCCAGCAGTAACCTCGGGAGCTCCTACGAGCAGTACTTC.

The rearrangement joins TRBV6-2 or TRBV6-3 to TRBJ1-5; TRBD1 matches 7 bases. The CDR3 contains 16 residues. The junction had 12 bases not matched to a gene; V was cut back by 4 bases and J by 6 bases. Germline V lookup: CDR1 MNHEY, CDR2 SVGEGT. The CDR3 spells CASSSLRGSGGQPQHF. Written as DNA, the CDR3 is TGTGCCAGCAGTTCCCTCCGGGGGTCAGGGGGTCAGCCCCAGCATTTT.

This clone was observed once. This sequence joins TRBV29-1 and TRBJ2-3, with D maybe TRBD2 (6 bases). CDR3 length: 15 amino acids. Germline values: CDR1 SQVTM, CDR2 ANQGSEA. V was clipped by 6 bases and J by 0 bases, with 16 bases between them. CDR3 in DNA: TGCAGCGTCATTGTGGGGGGTTTAAGCACAGATACGCAGTATTTT. The encoded protein is CSVIVGGLSTDTQYF.

This chain connects TRBV6-6 to TRBJ2-7; tentatively, D is TRBD2 (5 bases). Trimming stripped 2 bases from V and 3 bases from J, with 5 bases between. Per the germline V gene, CDR1 is MNHNY and CDR2 is SVGAGI (reference sequence). The CDR3 spans 12 residues. The chain's CDR3 is CASSYEGYEQYF. The CDR3, as DNA: TGTGCCAGCAGTTACGAGGGCTACGAGCAGTACTTC.

Comments on this clone: At one boundary the junction diverges from the germline segment, which might be a read error. In DNA, the CDR3 is TGTGCCAGCCGTTATAAACAGGGATTAGAAGCTTTCTTT. It yields the protein CASRYKQGLEAFF. This chain uses TRBV6-5 with TRBJ1-1, with D possibly TRBD1 on 6 matching bases. The germline CDR1 and CDR2 sequences are MNHEY and SVGAGI. This CDR3 comprises 13 residues.

V is TRBV29-1 and J is TRBJ2-3, with D possibly being TRBD2 (7 bases). V dropped 0 bases and J dropped 0 bases, with 10 bases sitting between them. Germline V gives CDR1 SQVTM, CDR2 ANQGSEA. The CDR3 is 15 amino acids. DNA for the CDR3: TGCAGCGTTGAAGATCGGGGGGCGAGCACAGATACGCAGTATTTT. As protein: CSVEDRGASTDTQYF.

This clone was counted a single time. V usage is TRBV6-6 and J usage is TRBJ2-1; D not resolved. Trimming cost V 7 bases and J 5 bases, with 12 bases left between them. This CDR3 region has 13 residues. CDR1 MNHNY and CDR2 SVGAGI come from the germline V gene (reference sequence). This CDR3 reads CASNRGSDNEQFF. The CDR3 region has the DNA TGTGCCAGCAATCGCGGTTCCGACAATGAGCAGTTCTTC.

The V gene is TRBV18, the J gene TRBJ2-2; 10 bases fit TRBD1. Germline V lookup: CDR1 KGHSH, CDR2 LQKENI. V trimming: 4 bases; J trimming: 6 bases; junction bases outside the gene matches: 14. The CDR3 is made up of 18 amino acids. Here the CDR3 reads CASSHSTGGARGAGELFF. In DNA, the CDR3 is TGTGCCAGCTCACACTCGACAGGGGGCGCGAGAGGTGCCGGGGAGCTGTTTTTT.

The chain links TRBV6-1 to TRBJ1-2; D gene uncertain. V lost 0 bases, J lost 8 bases, and 7 bases lay in between. The germline V gene encodes CDR1 MNHNS and CDR2 SASEGT. The CDR3 runs 12 residues. CDR3 coding DNA: TGTGCCAGCAGTGAAGCCGGGATCGGCTACACCTTC. Translating gives CASSEAGIGYTF.

This clone was recorded once. The chain joins TRBV5-1 to TRBJ1-2; no clear D gene. Per germline, CDR1 SGHRS and CDR2 YFSETQ. V was shortened by 0 bases and J by 5 bases, with 11 bases between the two germline ends. There are 14 residues in the CDR3. As DNA, the CDR3 is TGCGCCAGCAGCTTGGCGAGGGAAAGATATGGCTACACCTTC. This sequence encodes CASSLARERYGYTF.

CDR3 in DNA: TGTGCCAGCAGCTCCGACAGGGCACCCTATGGCTACACCTTC. Encoded protein: CASSSDRAPYGYTF. The chain joins TRBV3-1 (or the pseudogene TRBV3-2) to TRBJ1-2; TRBD1 aligns across 7 bases. This CDR3 has 14 amino acids. The V segment lost 5 bases and the J segment 4 bases; nucleotides outside the gene matches: 7. CDR1 is LGHDT and CDR2 is YNNKEL in the germline V gene (reference sequence).

This clone has only a few counts. The chain carries TRBV6-5 and TRBJ2-6; D ambiguous. There are 13 residues in the CDR3. Per germline, CDR1 MNHEY and CDR2 SVGAGI. V gave up 11 bases and J gave up 1 base, with 9 bases separating them. The CDR3: CAAQSSGANVLTF. DNA of the CDR3: TGTGCCGCACAGTCTTCTGGGGCCAACGTCCTGACTTTC.

The gene calls are TRBV29-1 and TRBJ1-5; tentative D call: TRBD1 (5 bases). The CDR3 length is 12 residues. Trimming took 5 bases from V and 5 from J, leaving 10 bases between them. Germline V CDR1 and CDR2: SQVTM, ANQGSEA. CDR3 amino acids: CSVQDTDQPQHF. CDR3 DNA sequence: TGCAGCGTTCAGGACACCGATCAGCCCCAGCATTTT.